This T cell receptor (beta chain) was identified in a study of beta chain features in type 1 diabetes. This clone was observed a few times. Antigen unknown. Every isolated RNA sample was fully reverse transcribed, so sequencing captured expressed TCRB transcripts. Mean read depth for naive, central memory and regulatory T cell samples was 3.5 million to 4.5 million reads. Method: immunoSEQ multiplex PCR; TCRdb's copy keeps in-frame clones and lacks some. The sample holds approximately 260,000 clones, about 24% seen once. CD4+ cells of the naive, central memory, regulatory and stem cell-like memory types were sorted via CD45RO/CCR7/CD25/CD127/CD95/CD27. Populations isolated by sorting all had purity greater than 98%. Study results and limitations: Within each of all four CD4+ subsets, Type 1 diabetes patients had TCRB CDR3s that were moderately but significantly shorter. In cDNA sequencing, cells with high TCR expression could be over-represented.

Material for sequencing was naive CD4+ T cells from blood. This sequence originates from a woman in her 30s with type 1 diabetes.

CDR3 sequence reads: CAWTLLVNTEAFF. The DNA for the CDR3 is TGTGCCTGGACTCTTCTCGTGAACACTGAAGCTTTCTTT. The V call is TRBV30, the J call TRBJ1-1; no firm D call. V lost 4 bases and J lost 0, with 9 bases in between. Germline loops: CDR1 GTSNPN, CDR2 SVGIG (reference sequence). This CDR3 has 13 residues.